This passage covers 15 T cell receptor beta chains from one sample sequenced in a study of blood T cell repertoires in COVID-19. Here immunoSEQ multiplex PCR was the method, and the copy in TCRdb shows in-frame clones only, minus some. The sample yields roughly 140,000 clones, 85% to 90% seen once. Sequenced sample: peripheral blood. The receptors shown here come from a woman older than 75 with acute or convalescent COVID-19.

In DNA, the CDR3 is TGTGCCAGTAGTATAGGGGAGGGGCAGACTAGCACAGATACGCAGTATTTT. It yields the protein CASSIGEGQTSTDTQYF. The genes are TRBV19 and TRBJ2-3; the match to TRBD2 covers 7 bases. Germline loops: CDR1 LNHDA, CDR2 SQIVND (reference sequence). The CDR3 contains 17 residues. V lost 1 base, J lost 0 bases, and 7 bases stayed unmatched.

V gene TRBV10-3 combines with J gene TRBJ1-6, with D perhaps matching TRBD1 (5 bases). The CDR3 is made up of 13 amino acids. Germline CDR1 reads ENHRY; CDR2 reads SYGVKD. V lost 11 bases and J lost 3, with 11 bases in between. The CDR3 DNA follows: TGTGCCGCTCAGGGAAACTATAATTCACCCCTCCACTTT. It is translated as CAAQGNYNSPLHF.

The chain uses TRBV6-5 and TRBJ2-3, with D uncertain. Germline assignment: CDR1 MNHEY and CDR2 SVGAGI. The CDR3 is 14 amino acids. Trimming took 6 bases from V and 3 from J, leaving 13 bases between them. CDR3 region: CASSRRVGTDTQYF. DNA for the CDR3: TGTGCCAGCAGCCGACGGGTTGGGACAGATACGCAGTATTTT.

J is TRBJ1-1 and V is TRBV6-5, with a weak D call TRBD1 (5 bases). CDR1 MNHEY and CDR2 SVGAGI come from the germline V gene. The V end lost 6 bases, the J end lost 5 bases, and 13 bases lay between the germline ends. The CDR3 extends over 13 amino acids. The CDR3 DNA sequence: TGTGCCAGCAGCGCCTCCGGGGGTACTGAAGCTTTCTTT. This encodes CASSASGGTEAFF.

This clone has only one observation. This chain joins TRBV5-1 and TRBJ1-2; 8 nucleotides align to TRBD1. From germline, CDR1 is SGHRS and CDR2 YFSETQ. With 3 bases clipped from V and 2 bases from J, the junction kept 6 bases outside the gene matches. CDR3 length: 15 residues. The CDR3: CASSSTGTGNYGYTF. DNA for the CDR3: TGCGCCAGCAGCTCCACCGGGACAGGAAACTATGGCTACACCTTC.

The V and J genes are TRBV2 and TRBJ1-4, with D hard to call. CDR1 and CDR2 (germline): SNHLY, FYNNEI. CDR3 size: 14 residues. Between the trimmed V and J ends, which lost 5 bases and 4 bases, there was a span of 11 bases. CDR3 nucleotides: TGTGCCAGCAGTTACGAGGGAGGTAATGAAAAACTGTTTTTT. Amino acids: CASSYEGGNEKLFF.

For the CDR3, the DNA is TGTGCCACCACGCAACAGCTTCCGAATGAAAAACTGTTTTTT. Its translation is CATTQQLPNEKLFF. The chain recombines TRBV10-3 with TRBJ1-4; D remains ambiguous. Germline assignment: CDR1 ENHRY and CDR2 SYGVKD. Trimming left V 10 bases short and J 5 bases short, with 17 bases between. The CDR3 spans 14 residues.

This chain joins TRBV11-2 and TRBJ2-3, with TRBD2 matching over 7 bases. Looked up from germline, CDR1 is SGHAT and CDR2 is FQNNGV. Unmatched junction bases numbered 9, after V lost 5 bases and J lost 1 base. The CDR3 length is 16 residues. CDR3 DNA: TGTGCCAGCAGCCGAGGACTAGTAGTTGGCACAGATACGCAGTATTTT. This codes for CASSRGLVVGTDTQYF.

The J gene is TRBJ1-2, the V gene TRBV29-1, with D possibly matching TRBD1 (6 bases). V lost 2 bases, J lost 4 bases, and 11 bases lay in between. This CDR3 contains 13 residues. The germline gives CDR1 SQVTM, CDR2 ANQGSEA. Written as DNA, the CDR3 is TGCAGCGTTGAACCGCCAGGGGCCTATGGCTACACCTTC. Translating it yields CSVEPPGAYGYTF.

V is TRBV7-2 and J is TRBJ1-2; TRBD1 agrees at 11 bases. Germline V lookup: CDR1 SGHTA, CDR2 FQGNSA. There are 15 residues in the CDR3. The V segment lost 5 bases and the J segment 4 bases; nucleotides outside the gene matches: 6. The CDR3 DNA sequence: TGTGCCAGCAGCACCCGGGACAGGGGGGCCTATGGCTACACCTTC. It codes for CASSTRDRGAYGYTF.

The table lists this clone with a count of one. The rearrangement uses TRBV18 and TRBJ1-3, with D possibly TRBD1 on 5 matching bases. The CDR3 covers 15 residues. Trimming shortened V by 4 bases and J by 4 bases, and 14 bases separated the two germline ends. The germline V gene encodes CDR1 KGHSH and CDR2 LQKENI. The CDR3 here is CASSLRWGEGNTIYF. The CDR3 coding sequence is TGTGCCAGCTCACTTCGATGGGGGGAAGGAAACACCATATATTTT.

The V and J genes are TRBV27 and TRBJ2-1, with 7 positions matching TRBD1. In germline, CDR1 is MNHEY, CDR2 SMNVEV (reference sequence). Losses at the gene ends were 5 bases for V and 0 bases for J; bases not matched to a gene: 4. CDR3 length equals 15 residues. Here the CDR3 DNA reads TGTGCCAGCAGTCCCGGGACAGTCTCCTACAATGAGCAGTTCTTC. This codes for CASSPGTVSYNEQFF.

The rearrangement uses TRBV3-1 (or the pseudogene TRBV3-2) and TRBJ2-1, with 9 bases identical to TRBD2. The CDR3 length is 19 residues. Germline CDR1 reads LGHDT; CDR2 reads YNNKEL (reference sequence). J gave up 6 bases and V 4 bases, and 19 bases lay outside the gene matches. For the CDR3, the DNA is TGTGCCAGCAGCCGAACGGGCGGGGGGGCCGAATGGATCGGCAATGAGCAGTTCTTC. Protein sequence: CASSRTGGGAEWIGNEQFF.

V is TRBV3-1 (or the pseudogene TRBV3-2) and J is TRBJ1-2; D is unresolved. CDR3 length: 14 residues. Trimming cost V 1 base and J 2 bases, with 8 bases left between them. Germline V gene data show CDR1 as LGHDT and CDR2 as YNNKEL (reference sequence). DNA for the CDR3: TGTGCCAGCAGCCAAGTTTCGGAGAACTATGGCTACACCTTC. This codes for CASSQVSENYGYTF.

This chain uses TRBV20-1 with TRBJ1-2; 9 bases map to TRBD1. CDR1 and CDR2 (germline): DFQATT, SNEGSKA (reference sequence). The CDR3 covers 13 residues. V was pared by 3 bases and J by 8 bases, with 7 bases of the junction left unmatched. The CDR3 bases are TGCAGTGCTAGTTCCAGACAGGGGGGAGGCTACACCTTC. Translating gives CSASSRQGGGYTF.